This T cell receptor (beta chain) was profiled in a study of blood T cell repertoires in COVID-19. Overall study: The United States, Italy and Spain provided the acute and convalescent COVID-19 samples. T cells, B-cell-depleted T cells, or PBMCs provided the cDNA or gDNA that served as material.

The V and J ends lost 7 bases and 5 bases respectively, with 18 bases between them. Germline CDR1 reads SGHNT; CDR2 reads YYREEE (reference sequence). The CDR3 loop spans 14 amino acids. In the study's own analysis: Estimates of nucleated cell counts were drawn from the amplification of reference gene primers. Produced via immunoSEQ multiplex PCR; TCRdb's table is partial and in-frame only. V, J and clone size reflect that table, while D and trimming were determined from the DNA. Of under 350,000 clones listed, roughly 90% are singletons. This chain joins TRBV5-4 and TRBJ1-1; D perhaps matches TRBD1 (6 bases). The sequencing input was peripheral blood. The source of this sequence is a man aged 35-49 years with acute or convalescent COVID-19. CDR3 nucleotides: TGTGCCAGCGAACTCCGGGACATACGAACTGAAGCTTTCTTT. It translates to CASELRDIRTEAFF.